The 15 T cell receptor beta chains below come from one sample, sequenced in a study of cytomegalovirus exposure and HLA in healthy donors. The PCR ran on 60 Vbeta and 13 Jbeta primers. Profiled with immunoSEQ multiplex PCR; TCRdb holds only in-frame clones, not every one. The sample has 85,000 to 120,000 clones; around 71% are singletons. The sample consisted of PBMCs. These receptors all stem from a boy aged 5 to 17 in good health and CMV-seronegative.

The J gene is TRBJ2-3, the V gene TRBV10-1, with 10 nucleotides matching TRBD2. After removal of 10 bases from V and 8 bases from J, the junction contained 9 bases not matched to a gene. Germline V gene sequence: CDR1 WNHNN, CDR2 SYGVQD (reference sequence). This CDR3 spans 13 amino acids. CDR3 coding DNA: TGCGCCATCAAGCGGGGGGGCGGGGGTACGCAGTATTTT. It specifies CAIKRGGGGTQYF.

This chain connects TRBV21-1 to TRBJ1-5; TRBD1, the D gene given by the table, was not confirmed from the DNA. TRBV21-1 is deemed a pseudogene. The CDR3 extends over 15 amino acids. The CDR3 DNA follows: TGTGCCAGCAGCATAGGGACAGGGTGGAGTCAGCCCCAGCATTTT. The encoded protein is CASSIGTGWSQPQHF.

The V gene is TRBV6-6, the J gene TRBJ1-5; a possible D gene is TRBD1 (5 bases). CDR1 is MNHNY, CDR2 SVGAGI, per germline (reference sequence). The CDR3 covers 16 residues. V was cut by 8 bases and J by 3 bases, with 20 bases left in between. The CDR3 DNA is TGTGCCAGCGGGAATTCCGTGGGGGGATCCAATCAGCCCCAGCATTTT. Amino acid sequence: CASGNSVGGSNQPQHF.

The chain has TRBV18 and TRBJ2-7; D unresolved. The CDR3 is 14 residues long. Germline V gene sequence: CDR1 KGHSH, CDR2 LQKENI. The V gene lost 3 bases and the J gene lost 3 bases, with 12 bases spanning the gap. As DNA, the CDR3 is TGTGCCAGCTCACCCGGCCGGGTGGGCTACGAGCAGTACTTC. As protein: CASSPGRVGYEQYF.

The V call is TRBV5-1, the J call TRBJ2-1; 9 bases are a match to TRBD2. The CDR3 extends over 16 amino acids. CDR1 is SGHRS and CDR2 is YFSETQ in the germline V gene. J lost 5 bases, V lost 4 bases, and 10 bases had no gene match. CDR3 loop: CASSSSGTSTNNEQFF. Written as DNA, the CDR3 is TGCGCCAGCAGCAGTTCCGGGACTAGCACTAACAATGAGCAGTTCTTC.

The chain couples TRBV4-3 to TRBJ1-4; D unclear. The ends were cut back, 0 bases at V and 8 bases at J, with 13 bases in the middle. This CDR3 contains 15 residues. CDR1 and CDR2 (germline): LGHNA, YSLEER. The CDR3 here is CASSQDWGGGEKLFF. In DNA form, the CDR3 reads TGCGCCAGCAGCCAAGATTGGGGAGGAGGCGAAAAACTGTTTTTT.

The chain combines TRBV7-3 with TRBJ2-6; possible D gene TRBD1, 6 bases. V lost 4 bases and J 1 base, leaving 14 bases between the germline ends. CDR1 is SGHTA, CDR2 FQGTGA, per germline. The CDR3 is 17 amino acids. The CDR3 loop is CASSYPGTLSGANVLTF. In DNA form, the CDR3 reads TGTGCCAGCAGCTACCCCGGGACACTTTCTGGGGCCAACGTCCTGACTTTC.

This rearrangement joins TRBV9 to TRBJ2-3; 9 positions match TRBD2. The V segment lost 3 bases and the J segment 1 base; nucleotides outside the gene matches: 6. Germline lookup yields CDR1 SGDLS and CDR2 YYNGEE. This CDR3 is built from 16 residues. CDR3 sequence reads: CASSELAGVGTDTQYF. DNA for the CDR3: TGTGCCAGCAGCGAATTAGCGGGGGTGGGCACAGATACGCAGTATTTT.

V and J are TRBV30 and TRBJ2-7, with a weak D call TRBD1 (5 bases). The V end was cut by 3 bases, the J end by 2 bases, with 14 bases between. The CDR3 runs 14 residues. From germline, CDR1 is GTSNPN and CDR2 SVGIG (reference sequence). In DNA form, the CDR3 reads TGTGCCTGGAGGGGGCAAGGACGGACCTACGAGCAGTACTTC. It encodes CAWRGQGRTYEQYF. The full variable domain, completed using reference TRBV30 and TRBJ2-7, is SQTIHQWPATLVQPVGSPLSLECTVEGTSNPNLYWYRQAAGRGLQLLFYSVGIGQISSEVPQNLSASRPQDRQFILSSKKLLLSDSGFYLCAWRGQGRTYEQYFGPGTRLTVT.

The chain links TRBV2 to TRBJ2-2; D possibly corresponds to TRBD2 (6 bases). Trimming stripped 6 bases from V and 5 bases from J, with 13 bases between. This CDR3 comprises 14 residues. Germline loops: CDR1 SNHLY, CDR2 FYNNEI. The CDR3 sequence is CASRAGPRTGELFF. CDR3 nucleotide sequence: TGTGCCAGCAGGGCGGGACCACGGACCGGGGAGCTGTTTTTT.

The CDR3 reads CASSQGSLETQYF. Here the CDR3 DNA reads TGTGCCAGCAGTCAGGGTTCCTTGGAGACCCAGTACTTC. The V call is TRBV25-1, the J call TRBJ2-5; tentatively, D is TRBD1 (5 bases). From germline, CDR1 is MGHDK and CDR2 SYGVNS. This CDR3 contains 13 residues. V was clipped by 5 bases and J by 5 bases, with 12 bases between them.

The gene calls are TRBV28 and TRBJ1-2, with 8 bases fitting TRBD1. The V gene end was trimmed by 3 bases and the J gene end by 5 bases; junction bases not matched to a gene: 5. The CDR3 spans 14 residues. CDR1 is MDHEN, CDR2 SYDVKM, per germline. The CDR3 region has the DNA TGTGCCAGCAGTTTGACTACAGGGGGATATGGCTACACCTTC. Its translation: CASSLTTGGYGYTF.

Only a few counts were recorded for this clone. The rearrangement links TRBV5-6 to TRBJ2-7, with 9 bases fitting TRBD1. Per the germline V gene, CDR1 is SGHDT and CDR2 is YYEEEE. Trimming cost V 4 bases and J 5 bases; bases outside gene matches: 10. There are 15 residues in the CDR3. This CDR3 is CASSHGTGRTHEQYF. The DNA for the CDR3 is TGTGCCAGCAGCCACGGGACAGGGAGGACGCACGAGCAGTACTTC.

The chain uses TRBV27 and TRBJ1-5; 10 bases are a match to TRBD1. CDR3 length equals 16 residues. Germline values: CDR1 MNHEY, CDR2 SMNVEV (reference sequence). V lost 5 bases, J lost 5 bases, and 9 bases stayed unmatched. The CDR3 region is CASSQRQGAGHQPQHF. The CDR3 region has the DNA TGTGCCAGCAGTCAAAGACAGGGGGCGGGACATCAGCCCCAGCATTTT.

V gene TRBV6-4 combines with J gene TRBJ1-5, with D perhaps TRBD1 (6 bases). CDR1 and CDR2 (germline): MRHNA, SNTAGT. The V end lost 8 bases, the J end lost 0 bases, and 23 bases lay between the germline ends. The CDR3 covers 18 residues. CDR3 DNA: TGTGCCAGCCGGGGGGCCGGACGATCTCTAAATAGCAATCAGCCCCAGCATTTT. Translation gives CASRGAGRSLNSNQPQHF.